The T cell receptor (beta chain) under discussion was sequenced for a study of T cell therapy after organ transplantation (dated by TCRdb to the late 2010s). For the wider study: Autologous CMV-specific T cells, expanded in vitro for 2 to 3 weeks with a peptide pool of 30 HLA class I and II CMV epitopes, were used as therapy products. Up to 6 T cell doses were administered to patients every 2 weeks, and patients were monitored for roughly 29 weeks after therapy was completed. About 80% of the ten patients were classed as clinical responders and two as nonresponders. The median number of CMV-specific T cells given to patients was 1.92 x 10^8, delivered over 2 to 6 intravenous infusions. This study was a follow-up analysis of the TRBV repertoire from an open-label phase I trial that tested autologous CMV-specific adoptive T cell therapy in people who had received solid-organ transplants. Pretherapy peripheral blood samples were collected before commencement of T cell therapy. Only about 85% of the 10 patients had long-term post-therapy samples available.

The time point label here, explained by the study, means: before start of T cell therapy. The patients had received solid-organ transplants and had drug-resistant/recurrent cytomegalovirus. Ten people from the trial were chosen for repertoire analysis because post-therapy peripheral blood mononuclear cells were available from them. A BD FACSAria III was used to sort viable CD3+CD8+CD4- lymphocytes from PBMCs. Genomic DNA was extracted from sorted cells with the Qiagen DNeasy Kit. Spanning cysteine to phenylalanine, the CDR3 consists of 18 amino acids. The retained sequence is limited to the CDR3, 54 bases, with the frame set at the first base. Based on the germline V gene, the CDR1 and CDR2 sequences are MGHDK and SYGVNS. V ends up 2 bases short and J 5 bases short, with an unmatched junction base count of 12. The investigation overall reported the following: The fold change in CD8 clonality after therapy was inversely correlated with pretherapy clonality, which suggests that less biased repertoires were more open to remodeling. The small cohort prevented assessing confounders such as concurrent antirejection and antiviral medications. Reconstitution after therapy appeared to include not only transferred clonotypes but also endogenous clonotypes that had not been detected in the therapy products. The small number of expansions detected in nonresponders may reflect reduced sample coverage resulting from poor CD8+ T cell yield. Before therapy, nonresponders had marked clonal expansions, and after therapy the repertoires of nonresponders changed only minimally.

TRB CDR3 regions were amplified from genomic DNA with the immunoSEQ two-step, bias-controlled multiplex PCR assay. CDR3 libraries were sequenced on an Illumina NextSeq 500. On the study's bioinformatics: The immunoSEQ Analyzer platform was used for the initial alignment and bioinformatics, which included bias normalization against synthetic CDR3 analogs. Annotation of V, D and J genes followed the definitions in the IMGT database. Additional TRBV analyses were carried out with default settings in VDJtools version 1.1.10 and the R package tcR version 2.2.1.11. GLIPH analysis was performed with version 1.0 using default settings. For CDR3 sequences with at least 5 reads, significant changes in clonotype frequency were assessed with a 2-sided binomial test and Benjamini-Hochberg correction (alpha = 0.01). Imported from immuneACCESS, the table was reduced by TCRdb to in-frame sequences with V and J called. These copies leave out some clones; in studies compared against another copy, an unresolved V gene accounts for under half, and the cause of the remainder is not known. V, J and clone size derive from that table, while D and trimming were established from the DNA sequence. For this sample there are about 50,000 clones; about 94% appear just once. Around 3.2% of the sample lies in the top ten.

As concerns this clone: Its antigen has not been determined. No clone much larger than this one lies a single base away; base qualities are absent.

The material was CD8+ T cells from blood, obtained before autologous CMV-specific T cell therapy. Rearrangement joined TRBV25-1 to TRBJ2-5, and 12 junctional nucleotides match TRBD1. The sequence was collected from a human patient who had received a solid organ transplant and had CMV disease. The CDR3 here reads CASSEPLWGTGGGETQYF. The DNA sequence is given as TGTGCCAGCAGTGAACCATTATGGGGGACAGGGGGCGGCGAGACCCAGTACTTC.